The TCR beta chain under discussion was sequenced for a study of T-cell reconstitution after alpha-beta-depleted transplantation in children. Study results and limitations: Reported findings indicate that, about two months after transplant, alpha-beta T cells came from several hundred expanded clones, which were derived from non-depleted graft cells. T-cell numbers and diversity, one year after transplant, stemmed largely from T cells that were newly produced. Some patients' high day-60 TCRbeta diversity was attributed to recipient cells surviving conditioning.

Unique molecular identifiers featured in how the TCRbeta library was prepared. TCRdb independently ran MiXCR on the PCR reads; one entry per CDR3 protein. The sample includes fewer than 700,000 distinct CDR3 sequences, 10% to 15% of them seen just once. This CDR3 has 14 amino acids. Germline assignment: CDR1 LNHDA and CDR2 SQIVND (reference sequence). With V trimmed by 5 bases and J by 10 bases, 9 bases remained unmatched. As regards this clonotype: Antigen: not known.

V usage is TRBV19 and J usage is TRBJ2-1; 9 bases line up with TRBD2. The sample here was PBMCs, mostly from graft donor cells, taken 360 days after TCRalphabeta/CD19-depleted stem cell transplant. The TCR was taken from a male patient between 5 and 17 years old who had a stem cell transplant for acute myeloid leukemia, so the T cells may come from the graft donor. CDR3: CASSVPGLADEQFF. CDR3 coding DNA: TGTGCCAGTAGTGTGCCGGGACTAGCAGACGAGCAGTTCTTC. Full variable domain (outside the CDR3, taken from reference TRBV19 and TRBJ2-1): DGGITQSPKYLFRKEGQNVTLSCEQNLNHDAMYWYRQDPGQGLRLIYYSQIVNDFQKGDIAEGYSVSREKKESFPLTVTSAQKNPTAFYLCASSVPGLADEQFFGPGTRLTVL.